The rows below give T cell receptor beta chains drawn from one sample of a study of CD8+ T cells in alopecia areata. Produced via immunoSEQ multiplex PCR; TCRdb's table is partial and in-frame only. The sample holds over 100,000 clones, about half seen once. This material consisted of CD4+ T cells sorted from blood, taken at week 4, from a patient treated with tofacitinib. The receptors here all came from a human donor with alopecia areata. Each CDR3 is given with its conserved first and last residue. The D gene is left open where the match is weak. Clone size is not always given. Where it is, it says once, few, many or a class for expanded clones.

DNA: TGCGTACAGGGCCGCTCCTACAATGAGCAGTTCTTC
CDR3: CVQGRSYNEQFF
V: TRBV29-1
J: TRBJ2-1
D: -
size: -

DNA: TGTGCCAGCAGTGAAGCGAGGGGCGCTAGTCGGAATGAGCAGTTCTTC
CDR3: CASSEARGASRNEQFF
V: TRBV2
J: TRBJ2-1
D: -
size: medium-sized

DNA: TGTGCCAGCAGCTTACGAGGGGGCGCCTACAATGAGCAGTTCTTC
CDR3: CASSLRGGAYNEQFF
V: TRBV11-2
J: TRBJ2-1
D: TRBD1
size: few

DNA: TGCAGCGTTCGCGGTGAGAGTGAAAAACTGTTTTTT
CDR3: CSVRGESEKLFF
V: TRBV29-1
J: TRBJ1-4
D: -
size: once

DNA: TGCAGCGTTGTGACGGCGCGGGACACTGAAGCTTTCTTT
CDR3: CSVVTARDTEAFF
V: TRBV29-1
J: TRBJ1-1
D: -
size: -

DNA: TGTGCCAGCAGCTTGGCCCTCGGGTCCGTCTACGAGCAGTACTTC
CDR3: CASSLALGSVYEQYF
V: TRBV5-6
J: TRBJ2-7
D: -
size: -

DNA: TGTGCCAGCAACAGGGTCCAGAACACCGGGGAGCTGTTTTTT
CDR3: CASNRVQNTGELFF
V: TRBV6-5
J: TRBJ2-2
D: -
size: few

DNA: TGTGCCAGCAGTCGCGGACAGAGCCTCTATGGCTACACCTTC
CDR3: CASSRGQSLYGYTF
V: TRBV7-9
J: TRBJ1-2
D: -
size: -

DNA: TGCAGCGTTAGACAGATGTACCAAGAGACCCAGTACTTC
CDR3: CSVRQMYQETQYF
V: TRBV29-1
J: TRBJ2-5
D: -
size: -

DNA: TGTGCCAGCCGTAGGGCAGATACGCAGTATTTT
CDR3: CASRRADTQYF
V: TRBV2
J: TRBJ2-3
D: -
size: -

DNA: TGTGCCTGGAGCGGGACCCAGGGGCAGCCCCAGCATTTT
CDR3: CAWSGTQGQPQHF
V: TRBV30
J: TRBJ1-5
D: -
size: -

DNA: TGTGCCAGCAGGACAGGGGAGACCCAGTACTTC
CDR3: CASRTGETQYF
V: TRBV6-5
J: TRBJ2-5
D: TRBD1
size: -

DNA: TGTGCCAGCAGTTACGGGCCTGAGCAGTTCTTC
CDR3: CASSYGPEQFF
V: TRBV6-5
J: TRBJ2-1
D: -
size: -

DNA: TGTGCCAGCAGCCCCCCGAGCGGTGGCAATCAGCCCCAGCATTTT
CDR3: CASSPPSGGNQPQHF
V: TRBV7-2
J: TRBJ1-5
D: -
size: few

DNA: TGCGCCAGCAGCCAAGGTGTGGAGCGAAGGGGGAACACTGAAGCTTTCTTT
CDR3: CASSQGVERRGNTEAFF
V: TRBV4-1
J: TRBJ1-1
D: -
size: few

DNA: TGTGCCTGGAAGTCAGGGTATAAGGAGCAGTACTTC
CDR3: CAWKSGYKEQYF
V: TRBV30
J: TRBJ2-7
D: -
size: -

DNA: TGTGCCAGCAGTTACGGGACAGGGTTGAATGAGCAGTTCTTC
CDR3: CASSYGTGLNEQFF
V: TRBV6-6
J: TRBJ2-1
D: TRBD1
size: -

DNA: TGCAGCGTAAAAGGGGATTTTTACGAGCAGTACTTC
CDR3: CSVKGDFYEQYF
V: TRBV29-1
J: TRBJ2-7
D: -
size: few

DNA: TGTGCCAGCAGCTTGCTAGCCTACGAGCAGTACTTC
CDR3: CASSLLAYEQYF
V: TRBV7-2
J: TRBJ2-7
D: -
size: few

DNA: TGTGCCAGCAGCTTAGCTCTAGCGGGAGGCCAAGGGAGCATTCAGTACTTC
CDR3: CASSLALAGGQGSIQYF
V: TRBV7-9
J: TRBJ2-4
D: TRBD2
size: -

DNA: TGTGCCAGCAGTTGGTCACAGGGTGAAGCTGGCTACACCTTC
CDR3: CASSWSQGEAGYTF
V: TRBV6-6
J: TRBJ1-2
D: -
size: -

DNA: TGCGCCAGCACACCGGGACGGAACTATGGCTACACCTTC
CDR3: CASTPGRNYGYTF
V: TRBV5-1
J: TRBJ1-2
D: -
size: few

DNA: TGTGCCAGCAGCTTCCCAACGGGGGTTTGGACCGGGGAGCTGTTTTTT
CDR3: CASSFPTGVWTGELFF
V: TRBV11-2
J: TRBJ2-2
D: -
size: -

DNA: TGTGCCAGCTCACCAGGACAGGGCAATCAGCCCCAGCATTTT
CDR3: CASSPGQGNQPQHF
V: TRBV18
J: TRBJ1-5
D: TRBD1
size: -

DNA: TGTGCCAGCAGCCCCCAGGGTCCTGGGGAGCAGTACTTC
CDR3: CASSPQGPGEQYF
V: TRBV7-9
J: TRBJ2-7
D: -
size: -

DNA: TGTGCCAGCAGCCCGAACGGGACTTGGAACACTGAAGCTTTCTTT
CDR3: CASSPNGTWNTEAFF
V: TRBV7-9
J: TRBJ1-1
D: -
size: -

DNA: TGCGCCAGCAGCCAAGGGACAGTCACTGAAGCTTTCTTT
CDR3: CASSQGTVTEAFF
V: TRBV4-1
J: TRBJ1-1
D: -
size: few

DNA: TGCGCCAGCAGCCAGATACCCACCGGGGAGCTGTTTTTT
CDR3: CASSQIPTGELFF
V: TRBV4-1
J: TRBJ2-2
D: -
size: -

DNA: TGTGCCAGCAGCTTGTGGACTAGCGGGAGTAAAAATGAGCAGTTCTTC
CDR3: CASSLWTSGSKNEQFF
V: TRBV7-9
J: TRBJ2-1
D: TRBD2
size: -

DNA: TGTGCCACCAGCGGGGGGACCGTGGCAGGAGAAAAACTGTTTTTT
CDR3: CATSGGTVAGEKLFF
V: TRBV15
J: TRBJ1-4
D: -
size: -

DNA: TGCGCCAGCAGCAGGGGACAGGGAAAGACTTACGAGCAGTACTTC
CDR3: CASSRGQGKTYEQYF
V: TRBV5-1
J: TRBJ2-7
D: TRBD1
size: -

DNA: TGTGCCAGCAGTTTAACGATCAATCAGCCCCAGCATTTT
CDR3: CASSLTINQPQHF
V: TRBV27
J: TRBJ1-5
D: -
size: few

DNA: TGCAGCGTTGAAGATTACCTGGCTACCGGAGCTTTCTTT
CDR3: CSVEDYLATGAFF
V: TRBV29-1
J: TRBJ1-1
D: -
size: -

DNA: TGTGCCTGGAGTGGAGACTTCAACACTGAAGCTTTCTTT
CDR3: CAWSGDFNTEAFF
V: TRBV30
J: TRBJ1-1
D: -
size: -

DNA: TGCAGCGCCCGTGGACAGCGCTATGGCTACACCTTC
CDR3: CSARGQRYGYTF
V: TRBV29-1
J: TRBJ1-2
D: -
size: -

DNA: TGTGCCAGCAGTTACGGGACGACCGGAGATACGCAGTATTTT
CDR3: CASSYGTTGDTQYF
V: TRBV6-6
J: TRBJ2-3
D: -
size: -

DNA: TGTGCCTGGAGTCATTTAAACCTCTTC
CDR3: CAWSHLNLF
V: TRBV30
J: TRBJ1-2
D: -
size: once

DNA: TGCAGCGTTGAAGATCGGCAGTTCTTC
CDR3: CSVEDRQFF
V: TRBV29-1
J: TRBJ2-1
D: -
size: -

DNA: TGCAGCGTTTCTGTACAGGCTGATGAGCAGTTCTTC
CDR3: CSVSVQADEQFF
V: TRBV29-1
J: TRBJ2-1
D: -
size: few

DNA: TGTGCCTGGAGTAGGACAGGCCCCTCAAACTATGGCTACACCTTC
CDR3: CAWSRTGPSNYGYTF
V: TRBV30
J: TRBJ1-2
D: TRBD1
size: -

DNA: TGTGCCAGCAGCTTTGGCCGGCGGGAGGGAAATGAGCAGTTCTTC
CDR3: CASSFGRREGNEQFF
V: TRBV11-2
J: TRBJ2-1
D: TRBD2
size: -

DNA: TGCGCCAGCAGCTTGGGAGGGCCTCCTACCTTC
CDR3: CASSLGGPPTF
V: TRBV5-1
J: TRBJ1-2
D: -
size: -

DNA: TGCAGCGTTGCAGGCCGACTGAACACTGAAGCTTTCTTT
CDR3: CSVAGRLNTEAFF
V: TRBV29-1
J: TRBJ1-1
D: -
size: once

DNA: TGTGCCAGCAGCATTCCGGGACTGGGGCAGTTCTTC
CDR3: CASSIPGLGQFF
V: TRBV6-1
J: TRBJ2-1
D: -
size: -

DNA: TGCAGCGTTGAAGATTGGCCGAGCTCCTACGAGCAGTACTTC
CDR3: CSVEDWPSSYEQYF
V: TRBV29-1
J: TRBJ2-7
D: -
size: few

DNA: TGTGCCAGCACCGTCAGCGGGGGAACCTACGAGCAGTACTTC
CDR3: CASTVSGGTYEQYF
V: TRBV5-4
J: TRBJ2-7
D: TRBD2
size: few

DNA: TGTGCCAGCAGCGGGGGAACAGGGTCCTACAATGAGCAGTTCTTC
CDR3: CASSGGTGSYNEQFF
V: TRBV9
J: TRBJ2-1
D: -
size: few

DNA: TGCAGCGTGCGAGCGGGAGGGCGGTCCTACGAGCAGTACTTC
CDR3: CSVRAGGRSYEQYF
V: TRBV29-1
J: TRBJ2-7
D: TRBD2
size: -

DNA: TGTGCCATCAGTGTCTCTACTAGCGGGTACGAGCAGTACTTC
CDR3: CAISVSTSGYEQYF
V: TRBV10-3
J: TRBJ2-7
D: TRBD2
size: -

DNA: TGTGCCTGGAGTGTATGGGGGAGGGCCAGCGATGAGCAGTTCTTC
CDR3: CAWSVWGRASDEQFF
V: TRBV30
J: TRBJ2-1
D: TRBD2
size: few

DNA: TGTGCCTGGACCTATTGGGGACGGTTGAACACTGAAGCTTTCTTT
CDR3: CAWTYWGRLNTEAFF
V: TRBV30
J: TRBJ1-1
D: -
size: -

DNA: TGTGCTAGCAGCTTGAGCGGGAGAGGAGAGACCCAGTACTTC
CDR3: CASSLSGRGETQYF
V: TRBV7-7
J: TRBJ2-5
D: TRBD2
size: -